This passage covers 19 T cell receptor beta chains from one sample sequenced in a study of beta chain features in type 1 diabetes (dated by TCRdb to the late 2010s). What the research found in general, with its limitations: In all four CD4+ subsets, TCRB CDR3 length was moderately but significantly shorter in type 1 diabetes patients.

The library was built by means of the immunoSEQ multiplex PCR assay. All of the isolated RNA was reverse transcribed with the High Capacity cDNA Reverse Transcription Kit, so expressed TCRB transcripts were sequenced. TCRdb carries this immuneACCESS record with in-frame sequences only. Its versions omit some clonotypes, under half of them owing to an unresolved V gene in the studies checked, with the rest unexplained. The sample table lists 95,000 to 150,000 clones, roughly 17% of them with a count of one. The ten biggest clones cover 2% to 3% of the sample. These receptors' antigens are unknown. The sample comprised central memory CD4+ T cells from blood. These receptors were obtained from a man younger than 35 with type 1 diabetes.

This chain joins TRBV27 and TRBJ1-3; D is perhaps TRBD1 (6 bases). V lost 5 bases and J 11 bases, leaving 34 bases between the germline ends. Germline lookup yields CDR1 MNHEY and CDR2 SMNVEV (reference sequence). The CDR3 totals 19 residues. CDR3 DNA sequence: TGTGCCAGCAGTCCAGGGCTCCGACAGGCGACCTTCCTCTGGAAGCCCATATATTTT. It translates to CASSPGLRQATFLWKPIYF.

This clone has just one count. The gene calls are TRBV7-2 and TRBJ2-2; 7 positions match TRBD1. The CDR3 sequence is 15 residues long. Germline lookup yields CDR1 SGHTA and CDR2 FQGNSA. V shed 7 bases and J 3 bases; nucleotides not matched to a gene: 8. CDR3 nucleotides: TGTGCCAGCATCTTCATGCAGGGGGACACCGGGGAGCTGTTTTTT. Translating it yields CASIFMQGDTGELFF.

This chain links TRBV4-2 with TRBJ2-5; D may be TRBD1 (5 bases). CDR1 is LGHNA, CDR2 YNFKEQ, per germline. V gave up 0 bases and J gave up 4 bases, with 15 bases separating them. CDR3 length: 16 residues. CDR3 DNA sequence: TGTGCCAGCAGCCAAGACCGACGTCAGGGCTCAGAGACCCAGTACTTC. Residues: CASSQDRRQGSETQYF.

A note on this clone: The junction departs from the called germline gene at one end, perhaps through a read error. The chain employs TRBV15 and TRBJ2-3; weak D call: TRBD1 (6 bases). This CDR3 region has 14 residues. The germline CDR1 and CDR2 sequences are LNHNV and YYDKDF (reference sequence). The DNA of the CDR3 is TGTGCCACCCGCAGGGGAGCCTCTCTGGATACGCAGTATTTT. Translating gives CATRRGASLDTQYF.

The J gene is TRBJ2-7, the V gene TRBV15; no reliable D call. Trimming stripped 3 bases from V and 3 bases from J, with 3 bases between. The CDR3 has 11 residues. Germline loops: CDR1 LNHNV, CDR2 YYDKDF (reference sequence). The CDR3 is CATSSGYEQYF. The CDR3 DNA reads TGTGCCACCAGCAGCGGCTACGAGCAGTACTTC.

The chain employs TRBV28 and TRBJ2-7; 13 nucleotides agree with TRBD2. J lost 2 bases, V lost 6 bases, and 7 bases had no gene match. Germline loops: CDR1 MDHEN, CDR2 SYDVKM. The CDR3 spans 16 residues. The CDR3 coding sequence is TGTGCCAGCAGGACAGCGGGACTAGCGGGGACCTACGAGCAGTACTTC. It is translated as CASRTAGLAGTYEQYF.

The chain is built from TRBV7-9 and TRBJ1-1, with no clear D. CDR3 length: 15 amino acids. V was trimmed by 5 bases and J by 8 bases, leaving 21 bases between them. In germline, CDR1 is SEHNR, CDR2 FQNEAQ (reference sequence). The CDR3 is CASSPAGMLTAEAFF. CDR3 nucleotides: TGTGCCAGCAGCCCGGCGGGGATGTTAACGGCGGAAGCTTTCTTT.

The chain links TRBV7-6 to TRBJ1-5; no firm D call. V lost 0 bases to trimming and J lost 5 bases, with 5 bases between them. Germline V gene sequence: CDR1 SGHVS, CDR2 FNYEAQ. CDR3 length: 13 amino acids. The CDR3 DNA reads TGTGCCAGCAGCTTAGCAGGTCATCAGCCCCAGCATTTT. Amino acid sequence: CASSLAGHQPQHF.

This clone was counted only a few times. The J gene is TRBJ1-1, the V gene TRBV2, with a possible D match to TRBD1 (5 bases). CDR1 and CDR2 (germline): SNHLY, FYNNEI. Trimming took 2 bases from V and 1 from J, leaving 17 bases between them. There are 17 residues in the CDR3. CDR3 region: CASSELGVPGGNTEAFF. The CDR3 nucleotides are TGTGCCAGCAGTGAATTGGGGGTCCCCGGCGGGAACACTGAAGCTTTCTTT.

This clone was seen a handful of times. Germline and junction disagree at one end, which may indicate a read error. The V call is TRBV4-2, the J call TRBJ2-3; the D gene is possibly TRBD2 (7 bases). This CDR3 region has 17 residues. Germline V gene lookup returns CDR1 LGHNA and CDR2 YNFKEQ. The CDR3 nucleotides read TGTGCCCGCAGCCCCGGGGGCGGGGGTACCGGCACAGATACGCAGTATTTT. This encodes CARSPGGGGTGTDTQYF.

This clone has a count of ten or more. The CDR3 nucleotides read TGCAGTGCCAGGGGGCCTGGCTACACCTTC. This gives the protein CSARGPGYTF. V and J are TRBV20-1 and TRBJ1-2; 8 bases match TRBD1. V shed 6 bases and J 7 bases; nucleotides not matched to a gene: 1. The CDR3 runs 10 residues. CDR1 is DFQATT and CDR2 is SNEGSKA in the germline V gene (reference sequence).

This clone was counted ten times or more. V gene TRBV19 combines with J gene TRBJ2-3, with TRBD1 as a possible D gene (6 bases). V lost 0 bases, J lost 5 bases, and 15 bases lay in between. The CDR3 consists of 16 residues. Germline lookup yields CDR1 LNHDA and CDR2 SQIVND (reference sequence). CDR3 sequence (DNA): TGTGCCAGTAGTATAGACCGCAGGGGCTCTAGAGATACGCAGTATTTT. Residues: CASSIDRRGSRDTQYF.

Comment on this clone: This likely stems from a read error, as it lies one base from a far larger clone. The rearrangement links TRBV18 to TRBJ2-5; no reliable D call. This CDR3 contains 13 residues. Per germline, CDR1 KGHSH and CDR2 LQKENI. In DNA form, the CDR3 reads TGTGCCAGCGCACCCTCTACCGGGGAGACCCAGTACTTC. The encoded protein is CASAPSTGETQYF.

V gene TRBV27 combines with J gene TRBJ2-5; 7 positions agree with TRBD1. The CDR3 has 15 residues. The V segment lost 5 bases and the J segment 6 bases; nucleotides outside the gene matches: 12. From germline, CDR1 is MNHEY and CDR2 SMNVEV (reference sequence). The CDR3 sequence is CASSPFGQAGKTQYF. In DNA form, the CDR3 reads TGTGCCAGCAGTCCATTCGGACAGGCAGGGAAGACCCAGTACTTC.

In its sample, this clone was seen a few times. The genes are TRBV5-1 and TRBJ2-1, with TRBD1 matching over 8 bases. CDR1 and CDR2 (germline): SGHRS, YFSETQ. Trimming removed 0 bases from V and 8 bases from J; junction bases left unmatched: 4. The CDR3 is made up of 14 amino acids. In DNA form, the CDR3 reads TGCGCCAGCAGCTTGGCCGGACAGGGCGATGAGCAGTTCTTC. Its protein product is CASSLAGQGDEQFF.

This rearrangement joins TRBV28 to TRBJ1-2, with D perhaps TRBD1 (6 bases). Trimming removed 8 bases from V and 8 bases from J, with 24 bases in between. The CDR3 sequence is 15 residues long. Germline V gives CDR1 MDHEN, CDR2 SYDVKM. CDR3 amino acids: CASVTTDAQTGGYTF. The DNA for the CDR3 is TGTGCCAGCGTTACCACGGACGCCCAAACAGGGGGCTACACCTTC.

The sample holds many counts of this clone. This chain joins TRBV4-2 and TRBJ2-1; D not certain. The length of the CDR3 is 15 residues. The V and J ends lost 1 base and 6 bases respectively, with 13 bases between them. CDR1 is LGHNA, CDR2 YNFKEQ, per germline. The CDR3 is CASSQGPAQRNEQFF. As DNA, the CDR3 is TGTGCCAGCAGCCAAGGGCCGGCCCAGCGCAATGAGCAGTTCTTC.

This clone was counted at least ten times. This chain connects TRBV5-1 to TRBJ2-2; 8 positions match TRBD2. CDR1 is SGHRS and CDR2 is YFSETQ in the germline V gene. The CDR3 has 17 residues. V shed 6 bases, J shed 0 bases, and the junction held 10 bases outside the gene matches. The CDR3 loop reads CASTPLAGPSNTGELFF. The DNA of the CDR3 is TGCGCCAGCACCCCGTTAGCGGGGCCCTCGAACACCGGGGAGCTGTTTTTT.

The chain couples TRBV7-9 to TRBJ1-4; D possibly corresponds to TRBD1 (6 bases). Trimming took off 10 bases at V and 3 bases at J, with 9 bases between the two ends. The germline gives CDR1 SEHNR, CDR2 FQNEAQ (reference sequence). The CDR3 has 12 residues. CDR3 DNA: TGTGCCACGACAGGACCTAATGAAAAACTGTTTTTT. Encoded protein: CATTGPNEKLFF.